These T cell receptor beta chains were read from a single sample in a study of CD8 T cells in Susac syndrome. From the immunoSEQ multiplex PCR reads, TCRdb called clonotypes with MiXCR, one entry per CDR3 protein. The repertoire includes about 250,000 distinct CDR3 sequences, 80% to 95% of them detected once, and 0.055% to 0.075% sits in the top ten. Sequencing input: CD4+ T cells from PBMCs. All receptors come from a human donor with multiple sclerosis. CDR3s include the opening cysteine and the closing phenylalanine or tryptophan. The order of the fields is V gene, D gene, J gene, clone size, CDR3 DNA, CDR3 protein. D genes are given only for firm matches. Rows may omit the clone size; those that give it use once, few, many or a size class.

>TRBV12-3/TRBV12-4|TRBD1|TRBJ2-2|-
TGTGCCAGCAGATCGACAGGGGCAAACACCGGGGAGCTGTTTTTT
CASRSTGANTGELFF
>TRBV20-1|-|TRBJ2-4|-
TGCAGTGCTCCCAACAGGGTGGACAAAAACATTCAGTACTTC
CSAPNRVDKNIQYF
>TRBV9|TRBD1|TRBJ2-2|-
TGTGCCAGCAGCGCCCGGACAGGGAGAGACGGGGAGCTGTTTTTT
CASSARTGRDGELFF
>TRBV7-2|-|TRBJ2-5|-
TGTGCCAGCAGCTTAGAATTAGGGAGGAGGAGGGAGACCCAGTACTTC
CASSLELGRRRETQYF
>TRBV11-2|TRBD2|TRBJ2-7|-
TGTGCCAGCAGCCCACTCTCGGGAGCGGGGGAGCAGTACTTC
CASSPLSGAGEQYF
>TRBV7-9|TRBD1|TRBJ1-5|-
TGTGCCAGCTCCAGGGGGCGGGTAGGTCAGCCCCAGCATTTT
CASSRGRVGQPQHF
>TRBV12-3/TRBV12-4|TRBD2|TRBJ2-3|-
TGTGCCAGCAGTCATCCAGGGAGGGGACTTTCCACAGATACGCAGTATTTT
CASSHPGRGLSTDTQYF
>TRBV30|TRBD1|TRBJ1-1|-
TGTGCCTGGAGGGGTAACAGGGGAGAAGCTTTCTTT
CAWRGNRGEAFF
>TRBV4-1|-|TRBJ1-5|-
TGCGCCAGCAGCCACCAGAGGGTGGGAGTCGGTCAGCCCCAGCATTTT
CASSHQRVGVGQPQHF
>TRBV4-1|TRBD1|TRBJ1-3|-
TGCGCCAGCAGCCAAGCCGGGACAGGGGGTGGAAACACCATATATTTT
CASSQAGTGGGNTIYF
>TRBV20-1|TRBD2|TRBJ2-1|once
TGCAGTGCTAGAGATGACCTAGCGGGGGGCATCCAGGGCCCTTACAATGAGCAGTTCTTC
CSARDDLAGGIQGPYNEQFF
>TRBV12-3/TRBV12-4|TRBD1|TRBJ1-4|-
TGTGCCAGCAGTTTAGTGGGACAGGGGGGTGAAAAACTGTTTTTT
CASSLVGQGGEKLFF
>TRBV3-1|-|TRBJ2-1|-
TGTGCCAGCAGCCAAGAATTCATGGTCGCTGAGCAGTTCTTC
CASSQEFMVAEQFF
>TRBV7-9|-|TRBJ2-2|few
TGTGCCAGCAGCTTAAACAGGCCTAGCTCAAATACGCGCGCCGGGGAGCTGTTTTTT
CASSLNRPSSNTRAGELFF
>TRBV3-1|-|TRBJ2-3|-
TGTGCCAGCAGCCCCCGACTCCGGAGGGCTACAGATACGCAGTATTTT
CASSPRLRRATDTQYF
>TRBV20-1|TRBD1|TRBJ2-3|-
TGCAGTGCTAGAGATCTCCAGGGGGATATCACAGATACGCAGTATTTT
CSARDLQGDITDTQYF
>TRBV23-1|TRBD2|TRBJ2-3|-
TGCGCCAGCAGTCAAGCTAGCGGGAGGCCCACAGATACGCAGTATTTT
CASSQASGRPTDTQYF
>TRBV7-3|-|TRBJ2-1|-
TGTGCCAGCAGCTTCAGTTTCATTTCGAATGAGCAGTTCTTC
CASSFSFISNEQFF
>TRBV5-1|-|TRBJ1-1|-
TGCGCCAGCAGCTTGTTGTCAGAACCTGACACTGAAGCTTTCTTT
CASSLLSEPDTEAFF
>TRBV25-1|-|TRBJ2-2|-
TGTGCCAGCAGCGCCACACGGTACACCGGGGAGCTGTTTTTT
CASSATRYTGELFF
>TRBV20-1|TRBD1|TRBJ1-1|-
TGCAGTGCTAGAGATATTTTTAGTCCTACAGGGGACATCGGGGGCACTGAAGCTTTCTTT
CSARDIFSPTGDIGGTEAFF
>TRBV19|TRBD2|TRBJ2-1|-
TGTGCCAGTAGTCCAAAGGCTAGCGGGAGGGTGTACAATGAGCAGTTCTTC
CASSPKASGRVYNEQFF
>TRBV12-3/TRBV12-4|TRBD1|TRBJ1-1|-
TGTGCCAGCAGGTTAGAAACAGGGGGCACTGAAGCTTTCTTT
CASRLETGGTEAFF
>TRBV2|-|TRBJ1-6|-
TGTGCCAGCAGTATCAGGGGCCCGAATTCACCCCTCCACTTT
CASSIRGPNSPLHF
>TRBV18|TRBD1|TRBJ2-6|-
TGTGCCAGCTCACGGGACAGTGGCTCTGGGGCCAACGTCCTGACTTTC
CASSRDSGSGANVLTF
>TRBV7-2|TRBD2|TRBJ2-1|-
TGTGCCAGCAGCTTAGAGGGCGGTTGGGGACTAGCGGTATACAATGAGCAGTTCTTC
CASSLEGGWGLAVYNEQFF
>TRBV3-1|-|TRBJ2-2|-
TGTGCCAGCAAACAAGCGGTGAACACCGGGGAGCTGTTTTTT
CASKQAVNTGELFF
>TRBV20-1|-|TRBJ1-3|-
TGCAGTGCCACAGCCGGGACTAGGGGTAACACCATATATTTT
CSATAGTRGNTIYF
>TRBV20-1|TRBD2|TRBJ2-1|-
TGCAGTGCCGTCCCGGGACTAGCCTACAATGAGCAGTTCTTC
CSAVPGLAYNEQFF
>TRBV2|TRBD2|TRBJ2-1|-
TGTGCCAGCACCCGGCGGATAGCGGGGTACAATGAGCAGTTCTTC
CASTRRIAGYNEQFF
>TRBV9|-|TRBJ2-3|-
TGTGCCACCAACAGGAGGGGTCTTAGCACAGATACGCAGTATTTT
CATNRRGLSTDTQYF
>TRBV29-1|TRBD1|TRBJ1-5|-
TGCAGCGCCGGACAGGCTAATCAGCCCCAGCATTTT
CSAGQANQPQHF
>TRBV20-1|-|TRBJ2-5|-
TGCAGTGCTAGAGTGATAGCGGCGCAGACCCAGTACTTC
CSARVIAAQTQYF
>TRBV12-3/TRBV12-4|TRBD2|TRBJ2-3|-
TGTGCCAGCAGTCCCACTCGGACTAGCGGCGGGGGTACGCAGTATTTT
CASSPTRTSGGGTQYF
>TRBV2|TRBD1|TRBJ1-5|-
TGTGCCAGCACAGTGACAGGGAACCAGCCCCAGCATTTT
CASTVTGNQPQHF
>TRBV24-1|TRBD2|TRBJ2-1|-
TGTGCCACCAGTGATTGGGACTCCGGGACTAGCGGCTACAATGAGCAGTTCTTC
CATSDWDSGTSGYNEQFF
>TRBV27|TRBD1|TRBJ2-5|-
TGTGCCAGCAGTTCTGATAATAGACAGGGTTTGGAGACCCAGTACTTC
CASSSDNRQGLETQYF
>TRBV11-2|-|TRBJ1-6|-
TGTGCCAGCAGCTCTGGGTTGGGCAGGGAGTCACCCCTCCACTTT
CASSSGLGRESPLHF
>TRBV6-5|TRBD1|TRBJ1-2|-
TGTGCCAGCAGTTACCAGCCGACAGGGGGTTATGGCTACACCTTC
CASSYQPTGGYGYTF
>TRBV12-3/TRBV12-4|-|TRBJ1-1|-
TGTGCCAGCAGTATACAGTGGAACACTGAAGCTTTCTTT
CASSIQWNTEAFF
>TRBV11-2|TRBD2|TRBJ2-3|-
TGTGCCAGCAGCTTCACTGGGGTTGGGAGGGGTCGGACAGATACGCAGTATTTT
CASSFTGVGRGRTDTQYF
>TRBV20-1|-|TRBJ1-1|-
TGCAGTGCGCTCGCCAGGGGATGGGGCACTGAAGCTTTCTTT
CSALARGWGTEAFF
>TRBV9|TRBD2|TRBJ2-3|-
TGTGCCAGCAGCGTCGATGGAGCGGGAGAGGTAGATACGCAGTATTTT
CASSVDGAGEVDTQYF
>TRBV30|-|TRBJ1-5|-
TGTGCCTGGACCCCCCAGGGAGCTCAGCCCCAGCATTTT
CAWTPQGAQPQHF